This TCR beta chain stems from a study of shared clonotypes between healthy human individuals. Study information: The study used three CD4 naive, three CD4 memory, two CD8 naive and one CD8 memory plate per donor. Study-level findings and limits: Generation of non-shared clonotypes was less probable than generation of clonotypes shared by all four donors.

This clone showed up just a few times. Its target is not known. Each PCR replicate from the sorted subsets contained 150 to 250 ng DNA, which is around 30,000 T cell genomes. Repertoires were generated with immunoSEQ multiplex PCR, while TCRdb's copy carries only in-frame clones and drops some. Of some 790,000 clones listed, roughly 72% are singletons. The specimen sequenced was memory CD4+ T cells sorted from blood. Subset reported: CD45RA-negative fraction. The clonotype originates from a woman aged 25-40 years in good health.

In DNA form, the CDR3 reads TGTGCCAGCAGGCCTAGCGGGAGCGGCCCAGATACGCAGTATTTT. Protein sequence: CASRPSGSGPDTQYF. The V gene is TRBV28, the J gene TRBJ2-3; TRBD2 aligns across 10 bases. CDR3 length: 15 residues. Germline-derived CDR1 and CDR2 are MDHEN and SYDVKM. V was pared by 6 bases and J by 4 bases, with 7 bases of the junction left unmatched.